These T cell receptor beta chains were read from a single sample in a study of CD8+ T cells in alopecia areata. Produced via immunoSEQ multiplex PCR; TCRdb's table is partial and in-frame only. The profile shows 80,000 to 100,000 clones, roughly two fifths of them singletons. Sample: CD8+ T cells sorted from blood, taken at week 24, from a patient treated with tofacitinib. These receptors were collected from a human donor with alopecia areata. Both conserved end residues are part of each CDR3. The D gene is left open where the match is weak. Where a row states a size, it is once, few, many or the class of an expanded clone; other rows omit it.

d_gene	j_gene	abundance	v_gene	CDR3aa	CDR3nt
NA	TRBJ2-6	few	TRBV6-1	CASSVRQELSGANVLTF	TGTGCCAGCAGTGTTAGACAGGAACTATCTGGGGCCAACGTCCTGACTTTC
NA	TRBJ2-1	NA	TRBV7-7	CASSLARNNEQFF	TGTGCCAGCAGCTTGGCAAGGAACAATGAGCAGTTCTTC
NA	TRBJ2-2	few	TRBV18	CASSPGGGELFF	TGTGCCAGCTCACCTGGTGGCGGGGAGCTGTTTTTT
NA	TRBJ2-7	few	TRBV5-1	CASSPSESYEQYF	TGCGCCAGCAGTCCTTCGGAGTCCTACGAGCAGTACTTC
TRBD2	TRBJ2-2	NA	TRBV13	CASSFLAVRTGELFF	TGTGCCAGCAGCTTTCTAGCGGTTCGCACCGGGGAGCTGTTTTTT
NA	TRBJ2-2	NA	TRBV2	CASGGVTGELFF	TGTGCCAGCGGGGGAGTCACCGGGGAGCTGTTTTTT
TRBD1	TRBJ1-5	NA	TRBV4-1	CASSQVDRVSQPQHF	TGCGCCAGCAGCCAAGTGGACAGGGTGTCACAGCCCCAGCATTTT
NA	TRBJ2-5	NA	TRBV9	CASSAQGNLQETQYF	TGTGCCAGCAGCGCCCAAGGGAATCTACAAGAGACCCAGTACTTC
TRBD1	TRBJ1-5	NA	TRBV7-9	CASSPLGGQGPSNQPQHF	TGTGCCAGCAGCCCACTCGGGGGACAGGGGCCAAGCAATCAGCCCCAGCATTTT
NA	TRBJ2-5	NA	TRBV9	CASSSALQETQYF	TGTGCCAGCAGCTCGGCCCTCCAAGAGACCCAGTACTTC
NA	TRBJ1-1	NA	TRBV30	CAWSVGGNTEAFF	TGTGCCTGGAGTGTAGGGGGGAACACTGAAGCTTTCTTT
NA	TRBJ2-2	few	TRBV16	CASSQSGRDTGELFF	TGTGCCAGCAGCCAATCTGGCAGGGACACCGGGGAGCTGTTTTTT
TRBD1	TRBJ2-7	few	TRBV4-2	CASSRTGQAGEQYF	TGTGCCAGCAGCCGAACGGGACAGGCAGGGGAGCAGTACTTC
NA	TRBJ2-7	NA	TRBV27	CASSLGLGAYEQYF	TGTGCCAGCAGTTTAGGGCTCGGGGCATACGAGCAGTACTTC
TRBD1	TRBJ1-1	NA	TRBV5-6	CASSLEFPRDRENTEAFF	TGTGCCAGCAGCTTGGAATTCCCCCGGGACAGGGAGAACACTGAAGCTTTCTTT
NA	TRBJ1-1	few	TRBV29-1	CSVETGQNTEAFF	TGCAGCGTTGAAACAGGCCAGAACACTGAAGCTTTCTTT
NA	TRBJ1-2	NA	TRBV7-9	CASSLAPRDPQGYTF	TGTGCCAGCAGCTTAGCGCCTAGGGACCCTCAAGGCTACACCTTC
NA	TRBJ2-7	NA	TRBV7-9	CASSRPTVHEQYF	TGTGCCAGCAGCCGCCCGACTGTACACGAGCAGTACTTC
NA	TRBJ2-3	NA	TRBV7-9	CASSLRIDTQYF	TGTGCCAGCAGCTTGAGGATCGATACGCAGTATTTT
TRBD1	TRBJ1-1	few	TRBV28	CASSPWTGENTEAFF	TGTGCCAGCAGCCCCTGGACAGGGGAAAACACTGAAGCTTTCTTT
NA	TRBJ2-7	NA	TRBV25-1	CASREHTYEQYF	TGTGCCAGCAGGGAGCACACCTACGAGCAGTACTTC
NA	TRBJ1-5	NA	TRBV5-8	CASSGGTGDHQPQHF	TGTGCCAGCAGCGGTGGGACGGGAGATCATCAGCCCCAGCATTTT
NA	TRBJ2-7	NA	TRBV5-1	CASSLENREFYEQYF	TGCGCCAGCAGCTTGGAGAACCGGGAGTTCTACGAGCAGTACTTC
NA	TRBJ2-5	NA	TRBV6-6	CASSYGMETQYF	TGTGCCAGCAGTTACGGGATGGAGACCCAGTACTTC
TRBD1	TRBJ1-1	NA	TRBV23-1	CASAIKDRGNITEAFF	TGCGCCAGCGCAATCAAGGACAGGGGTAATATCACTGAAGCTTTCTTT
NA	TRBJ1-1	few	TRBV7-9	CASSREGYTEAFF	TGTGCCAGCAGCCGAGAGGGATACACTGAAGCTTTCTTT
TRBD1	TRBJ2-7	few	TRBV7-9	CASSPPGTATYEQYF	TGTGCCAGCAGCCCCCCCGGGACAGCTACCTACGAGCAGTACTTC
NA	TRBJ1-2	NA	TRBV30	CAWSETGIYGYTF	TGTGCCTGGAGCGAAACAGGAATCTATGGCTACACCTTC
TRBD2	TRBJ2-7	few	TRBV4-1	CASSQVLLGRNQYEQYF	TGCGCCAGCAGCCAAGTTCTTCTCGGGAGGAACCAATACGAGCAGTACTTC
TRBD2	TRBJ2-1	NA	TRBV9	CASSDSSGTRRVNEQFF	TGTGCCAGCAGCGACTCCTCCGGGACTAGGCGTGTCAATGAGCAGTTCTTC
NA	TRBJ2-5	few	TRBV13	CASSPPGQETQYF	TGTGCCAGCAGCCCCCCGGGGCAAGAGACCCAGTACTTC
TRBD2	TRBJ2-1	NA	TRBV11-2	CASSFRTSGLGNEQFF	TGTGCCAGCAGCTTCCGGACTAGCGGGTTAGGAAATGAGCAGTTCTTC
TRBD2	TRBJ2-2	NA	TRBV27	CASRLGLAGPGELFF	TGTGCCAGCAGACTGGGACTAGCGGGTCCCGGGGAGCTGTTTTTT
NA	TRBJ1-3	NA	TRBV6-5	CASSMASGNTIYF	TGTGCCAGCTCGATGGCCTCTGGAAACACCATATATTTT
TRBD2	TRBJ2-1	once	TRBV5-1	CASSLASGVYNEQFF	TGCGCCAGCAGCTTGGCTAGCGGCGTATACAATGAGCAGTTCTTC